This record looks at one TCR beta chain sequence and its context. Its specificity is not known. This entry is derived from a study of cytomegalovirus exposure and HLA in healthy donors. Primers included in the PCR were 60 Vbeta and 13 Jbeta primers. TCRdb keeps only in-frame clones here, not all; method: immunoSEQ multiplex PCR. Its clone listing holds about 130,000 clones. General study findings and limits: Rare TCR sequences dominated, though some public TCRs recurred in many donors.

Sequencing input: PBMCs. The receptor comes from a man between 18 and 35 years old in good health and CMV-seronegative.

The CDR3 DNA reads as TGCAGCGTGGGACTGCAGGGCTCCTACGAGCAGTACTTC. As protein: CSVGLQGSYEQYF. This sequence joins TRBV29-1 and TRBJ2-7; D is possibly TRBD2 (6 bases). Germline CDR1 and CDR2: SQVTM and ANQGSEA. CDR3 length: 13 amino acids. Trimming removed 6 bases at V and 0 bases at J, with 12 bases between.